This is a list of T cell receptor beta chains from one sample in a study of blood T cell repertoires in COVID-19. Produced via immunoSEQ multiplex PCR; TCRdb's table is partial and in-frame only. Of about 140,000 clones in the sample, about 77% were seen once. The sequencing sample was made of peripheral blood. Source of these receptors: a woman aged 50 to 65 with active or convalescent COVID-19. CDR3s include the opening cysteine and the closing phenylalanine or tryptophan. The D gene is left open where the match is weak. The listing skips clone size in some rows; elsewhere it reads once, few, many or a size class.

TRBJ2-7 | TRBV11-2 | TRBD1 | NA | CASSWDRDYDEQYF | TGTGCCAGCAGCTGGGACAGGGATTACGACGAGCAGTACTTC
TRBJ1-2 | TRBV3-1/TRBV3-2 | NA | few | CASSPSRDYGYTF | TGTGCCAGCAGCCCCTCACGGGACTATGGCTACACCTTC
TRBJ1-2 | TRBV24-1 | NA | NA | CATSDLSGRRNGYTF | TGTGCCACCAGTGATTTATCAGGGCGTAGGAATGGCTACACCTTC
TRBJ2-7 | TRBV10-3 | NA | NA | CAISESAQDSLGQYF | TGTGCCATCAGTGAGTCCGCCCAGGACAGTCTCGGGCAGTACTTC
TRBJ1-6 | TRBV18 | NA | once | CASSSGGEGISPLHF | TGTGCCAGCTCATCCGGAGGGGAGGGTATTTCACCCCTCCACTTT
TRBJ2-3 | TRBV27 | NA | NA | CASSLMGTGTDTQYF | TGTGCCAGCAGTTTAATGGGTACAGGGACAGATACGCAGTATTTT
TRBJ1-5 | TRBV7-8 | TRBD1 | NA | CASSLRDRGEKQPQHF | TGTGCCAGCAGCTTACGGGACAGGGGCGAGAAACAGCCCCAGCATTTT
TRBJ2-2 | TRBV5-1 | TRBD2 | NA | CASSAGLAPNTGELFF | TGCGCCAGCAGCGCGGGACTAGCGCCCAACACCGGGGAGCTGTTTTTT
TRBJ2-5 | TRBV5-1 | NA | few | CASSLGLQGGETQYF | TGCGCCAGCAGCTTGGGACTCCAAGGTGGGGAGACCCAGTACTTC
TRBJ2-6 | TRBV28 | NA | NA | CASSQTGTGANVLTF | TGTGCCAGCAGTCAAACAGGTACTGGGGCCAACGTCCTGACTTTC
TRBJ1-2 | TRBV24-1 | TRBD1 | NA | CATSGDREYGYTF | TGTGCCACCAGTGGGGACAGGGAATATGGCTACACCTTC
TRBJ1-1 | TRBV29-1 | TRBD1 | NA | CSAGTGLPEAFF | TGCAGCGCCGGGACAGGGTTGCCTGAAGCTTTCTTT
TRBJ1-2 | TRBV28 | TRBD1 | NA | CASRTGGRGYTF | TGTGCCAGCAGGACAGGGGGCCGGGGCTACACCTTC
TRBJ2-7 | TRBV5-4 | TRBD1 | NA | CAVSTGQKVYEQYF | TGTGCCGTTTCGACGGGACAGAAAGTTTACGAGCAGTACTTC
TRBJ2-5 | TRBV10-3 | TRBD2 | few | CAISEGPRGGYQETQYF | TGTGCCATCAGTGAAGGACCCCGCGGGGGATACCAAGAGACCCAGTACTTC
TRBJ2-7 | TRBV7-2 | TRBD1 | NA | CASSFRGQGTLEQYF | TGTGCCAGCAGTTTTAGGGGACAGGGGACCCTCGAGCAGTACTTC
TRBJ2-3 | TRBV19 | NA | NA | CASSIAAGSRADTQYF | TGTGCCAGTAGTATAGCTGCCGGGAGTCGGGCAGATACGCAGTATTTT
TRBJ2-7 | TRBV7-2 | NA | NA | CASSPRTIYEQYF | TGTGCCAGCAGCCCCCGGACTATCTACGAGCAGTACTTC
TRBJ1-2 | TRBV7-2 | NA | NA | CASSLDFRGQYGYTF | TGTGCCAGCAGCTTAGATTTCAGGGGTCAGTATGGCTACACCTTC
TRBJ2-7 | TRBV5-1 | TRBD2 | NA | CASSPRTGGAREQYF | TGCGCCAGCAGCCCACGTACGGGGGGGGCGCGGGAGCAGTACTTC
TRBJ2-2 | TRBV7-8 | NA | NA | CASSPPGGENTGELFF | TGTGCCAGCAGCCCCCCCGGAGGGGAAAACACCGGGGAGCTGTTTTTT
TRBJ2-3 | TRBV6-6 | TRBD2 | NA | CASSPRVSGGKEGRSSTDTQYF | TGTGCCAGCAGTCCCCGGGTTAGCGGGGGAAAGGAGGGCCGTTCTAGCACAGATACGCAGTATTTT
TRBJ2-7 | TRBV2 | TRBD2 | NA | CASSDLTSGYEQYF | TGTGCCAGCAGTGACCTCACTAGCGGGTACGAGCAGTACTTC
TRBJ2-1 | TRBV13 | NA | NA | CASSLELSGEQFF | TGTGCCAGCAGCTTAGAGCTGAGCGGTGAGCAGTTCTTC
TRBJ1-2 | TRBV2 | NA | once | CASSLTANPLTGGYTF | TGTGCCAGCAGTCTGACAGCAAACCCCCTAACCGGTGGCTACACCTTC
TRBJ1-2 | TRBV4-2 | NA | NA | CASSQERVDYGYTF | TGTGCCAGCAGCCAAGAGAGGGTCGACTATGGCTACACCTTC
TRBJ2-7 | TRBV6-2/TRBV6-3 | TRBD1 | NA | CASSPDRGDQQYF | TGTGCCAGCAGTCCGGACAGGGGGGATCAGCAGTACTTC
TRBJ1-1 | TRBV2 | NA | few | CASRPGGGDTEAFF | TGTGCCAGCAGGCCGGGCGGGGGCGACACTGAAGCTTTCTTT